This TCR beta chain was sequenced for a study of blood T cell repertoires in COVID-19. Study-level background: Collection of acute and convalescent COVID-19 samples took place in the United States, Italy and Spain. T cells, B-cell-depleted T cells, or PBMCs provided the cDNA or gDNA that served as material.

Per the original data handling: Amplified reference gene primers provided the basis for estimating nucleated cell counts. Generated by immunoSEQ multiplex PCR, the TCRdb table keeps only in-frame clones and is missing some. That table supplies the V and J calls and clone size; D and trimming were determined from the DNA. The data show about 200,000 clones, around 81% seen once. The receptor was isolated from a woman between 65 and 79 years old with acute or convalescent COVID-19. Input material: peripheral blood.

Here the CDR3 reads CASRRGDRVKEKLFF. The CDR3 DNA reads TGTGCCAGCAGACGCGGGGACAGGGTAAAGGAAAAACTGTTTTTT. The chain is built from TRBV25-1 and TRBJ1-4; 9 bases agree with TRBD1. Germline V CDR1 and CDR2: MGHDK, SYGVNS. The CDR3 has 15 residues. J was trimmed by 8 bases and V by 6 bases; bases with no gene match: 10.